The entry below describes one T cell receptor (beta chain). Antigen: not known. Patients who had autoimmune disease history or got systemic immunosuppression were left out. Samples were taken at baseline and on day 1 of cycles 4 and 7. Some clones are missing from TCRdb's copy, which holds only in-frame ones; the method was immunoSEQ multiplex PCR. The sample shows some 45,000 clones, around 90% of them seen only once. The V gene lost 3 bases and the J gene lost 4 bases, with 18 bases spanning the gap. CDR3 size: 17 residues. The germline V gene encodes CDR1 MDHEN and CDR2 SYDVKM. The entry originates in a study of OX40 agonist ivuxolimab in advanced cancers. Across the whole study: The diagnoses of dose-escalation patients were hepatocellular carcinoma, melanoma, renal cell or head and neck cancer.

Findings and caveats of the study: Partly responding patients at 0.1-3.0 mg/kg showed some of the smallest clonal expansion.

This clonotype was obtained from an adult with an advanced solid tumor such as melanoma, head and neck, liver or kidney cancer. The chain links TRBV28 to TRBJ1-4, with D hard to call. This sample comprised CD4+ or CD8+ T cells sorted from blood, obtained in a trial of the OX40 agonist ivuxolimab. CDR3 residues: CASSLGSEEAFNEKLFF. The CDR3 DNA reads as TGTGCCAGCAGTTTGGGATCAGAGGAAGCATTTAATGAAAAACTGTTTTTT.